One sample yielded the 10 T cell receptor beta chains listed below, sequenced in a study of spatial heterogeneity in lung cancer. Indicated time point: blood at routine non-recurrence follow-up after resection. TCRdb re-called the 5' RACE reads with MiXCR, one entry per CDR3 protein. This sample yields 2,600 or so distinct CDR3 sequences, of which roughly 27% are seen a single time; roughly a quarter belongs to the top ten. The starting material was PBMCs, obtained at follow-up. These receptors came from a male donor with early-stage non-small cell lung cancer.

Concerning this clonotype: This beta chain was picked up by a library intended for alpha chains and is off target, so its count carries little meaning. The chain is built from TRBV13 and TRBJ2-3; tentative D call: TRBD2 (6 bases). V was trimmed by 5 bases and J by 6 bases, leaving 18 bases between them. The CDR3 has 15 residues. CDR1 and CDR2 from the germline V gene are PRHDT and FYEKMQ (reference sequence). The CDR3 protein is CASSPGDSGRDTQYF. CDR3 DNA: TGTGCCAGCAGCCCTGGGGACTCCGGCCGGGATACGCAGTATTTT.

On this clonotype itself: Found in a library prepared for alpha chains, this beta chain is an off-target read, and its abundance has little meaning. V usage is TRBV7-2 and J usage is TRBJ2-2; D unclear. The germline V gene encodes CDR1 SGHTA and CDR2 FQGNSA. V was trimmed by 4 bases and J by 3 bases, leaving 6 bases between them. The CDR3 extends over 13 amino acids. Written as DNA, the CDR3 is TGTGCCAGCAGCTCTACCGACACCGGGGAGCTGTTTTTT. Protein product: CASSSTDTGELFF.

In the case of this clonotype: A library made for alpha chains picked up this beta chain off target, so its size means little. The CDR3 sequence: CASSFWQGVSNEQFF. The CDR3 bases are TGTGCCAGCAGTTTCTGGCAGGGGGTGTCCAATGAGCAGTTCTTC. The V gene is TRBV28, the J gene TRBJ2-1; 7 positions match TRBD1. The germline V gene has CDR1 MDHEN and CDR2 SYDVKM. The CDR3 length is 15 residues. Unmatched junction bases numbered 8, after V lost 3 bases and J lost 6 bases.

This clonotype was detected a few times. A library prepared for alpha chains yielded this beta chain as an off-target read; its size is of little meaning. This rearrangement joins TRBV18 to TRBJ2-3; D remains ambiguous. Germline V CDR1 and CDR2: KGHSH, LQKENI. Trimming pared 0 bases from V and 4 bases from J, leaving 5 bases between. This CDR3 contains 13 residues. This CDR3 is CASSPPGSDTQYF. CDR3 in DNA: TGTGCCAGCTCACCACCAGGTTCAGATACGCAGTATTTT.

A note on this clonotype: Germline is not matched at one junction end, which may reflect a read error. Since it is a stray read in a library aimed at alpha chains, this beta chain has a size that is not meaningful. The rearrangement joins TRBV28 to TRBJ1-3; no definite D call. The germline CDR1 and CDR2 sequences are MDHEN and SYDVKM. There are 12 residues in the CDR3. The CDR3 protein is CASSLSGNAIYF. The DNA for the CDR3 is TGTGCCAGCAGTTTGTCTGGAAACGCCATATATTTT.

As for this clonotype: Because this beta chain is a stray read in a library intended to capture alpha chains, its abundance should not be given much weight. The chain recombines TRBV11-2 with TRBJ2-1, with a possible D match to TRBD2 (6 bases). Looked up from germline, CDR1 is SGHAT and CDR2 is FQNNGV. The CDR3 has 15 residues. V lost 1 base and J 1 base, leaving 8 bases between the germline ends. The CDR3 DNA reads TGTGCCAGCAGCTTAGGGCGGGGTTCCTACAATGAGCAGTTCTTC. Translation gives CASSLGRGSYNEQFF.

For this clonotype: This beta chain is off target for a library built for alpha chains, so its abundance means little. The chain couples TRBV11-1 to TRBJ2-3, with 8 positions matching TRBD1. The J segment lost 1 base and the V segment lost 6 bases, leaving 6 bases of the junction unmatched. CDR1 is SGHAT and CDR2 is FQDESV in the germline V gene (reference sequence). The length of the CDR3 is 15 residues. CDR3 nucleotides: TGTGCCAGCAGACCAACGACAGGGGGCACAGATACGCAGTATTTT. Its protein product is CASRPTTGGTDTQYF.

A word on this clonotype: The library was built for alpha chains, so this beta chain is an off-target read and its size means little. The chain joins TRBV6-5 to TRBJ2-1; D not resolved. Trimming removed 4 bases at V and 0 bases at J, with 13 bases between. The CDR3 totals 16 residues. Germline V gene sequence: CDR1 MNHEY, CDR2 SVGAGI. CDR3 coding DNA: TGTGCCAGCAGTTTACTGTCGGCGAGCTCCTACAATGAGCAGTTCTTC. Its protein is CASSLLSASSYNEQFF.

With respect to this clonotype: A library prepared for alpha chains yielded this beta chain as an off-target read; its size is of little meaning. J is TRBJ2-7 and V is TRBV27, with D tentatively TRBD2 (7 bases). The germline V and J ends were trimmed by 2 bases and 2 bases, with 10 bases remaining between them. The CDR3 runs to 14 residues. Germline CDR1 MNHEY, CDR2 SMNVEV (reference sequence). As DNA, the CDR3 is TGTGCCAGCAGTTTACGAGGGGGGGCCTACGAGCAGTACTTC. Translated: CASSLRGGAYEQYF.

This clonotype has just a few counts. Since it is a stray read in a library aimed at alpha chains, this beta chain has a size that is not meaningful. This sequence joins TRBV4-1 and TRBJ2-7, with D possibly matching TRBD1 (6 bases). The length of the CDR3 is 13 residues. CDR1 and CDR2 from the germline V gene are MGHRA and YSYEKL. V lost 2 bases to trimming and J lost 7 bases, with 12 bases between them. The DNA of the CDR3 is TGCGCCAGCAGCCAATACAGGGCAGGGGAGCAGTACTTC. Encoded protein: CASSQYRAGEQYF.